Each of the 13 T cell receptor beta chains below was sequenced from the same sample in a study of a mutant IDH1 vaccine in newly diagnosed glioma. These receptors' targets are unknown. This sample's time point: week 11, during vaccination. Every single dose of the vaccine, 300 ug of mutant IDH1 20-mer peptide, came with topical imiquimod. Only in-frame clones appear in the TCRdb table, and some are missing; sequencing was by immunoSEQ multiplex PCR. Of about 120,000 clones listed, about four fifths are singletons. Sample: PBMCs, taken from a glioma patient whose treatment included an IDH1 peptide vaccine. These receptors all come from a man aged 35 to 55 with glioma.

V is TRBV6-6 and J is TRBJ1-1; D remains ambiguous. CDR3 size: 12 residues. V was shortened by 6 bases and J by 0 bases, with 5 bases between the two germline ends. The germline gives CDR1 MNHNY, CDR2 SVGAGI (reference sequence). CDR3 nucleotide sequence: TGTGCCAGCAGGTCAGTGAACACTGAAGCTTTCTTT. Amino acids: CASRSVNTEAFF.

The V and J genes are TRBV7-9 and TRBJ2-7; possible D gene TRBD2, 6 bases. The CDR3 is made up of 13 amino acids. Trimming removed 3 bases from V and 2 bases from J, with 8 bases in between. The germline V gene has CDR1 SEHNR and CDR2 FQNEAQ (reference sequence). CDR3 loop: CASSLRGTYEQYF. The CDR3 DNA reads as TGTGCCAGCAGCTTGCGGGGTACCTACGAGCAGTACTTC.

The rearrangement joins TRBV15 to TRBJ2-7; 7 bases fit TRBD2. Germline CDR1 reads LNHNV; CDR2 reads YYDKDF (reference sequence). The CDR3 runs 16 residues. The ends lost 1 base at V and 3 bases at J; junction bases unmatched: 9. DNA for the CDR3: TGTGCCACCAGCAGAGGTGCTAGCGGAGGGGTCTACGAGCAGTACTTC. Amino acids: CATSRGASGGVYEQYF.

This chain connects TRBV7-9 to TRBJ2-2, with 7 bases identical to TRBD2. V gave up 7 bases and J gave up 7 bases; unmatched junction bases: 3. The CDR3 is made up of 12 amino acids. Per the germline V gene, CDR1 is SEHNR and CDR2 is FQNEAQ (reference sequence). The CDR3 is CASTGGIGELFF. CDR3 DNA sequence: TGTGCCAGCACCGGGGGGATCGGGGAGCTGTTTTTT.

This chain joins TRBV7-2 and TRBJ2-1; unclear D gene. V gave up 2 bases and J gave up 8 bases, with 7 bases separating them. This CDR3 comprises 12 residues. Germline CDR1 and CDR2: SGHTA and FQGNSA. The CDR3 reads CASSLLGYEQFF. CDR3 sequence (DNA): TGTGCCAGCAGCTTACTCGGGTATGAGCAGTTCTTC.

This clone was picked up a small number of times. The chain joins TRBV5-1 to TRBJ2-1, with D possibly matching TRBD1 (5 bases). The V gene lost 2 bases and the J gene lost 8 bases, with 8 bases spanning the gap. The germline V gene encodes CDR1 SGHRS and CDR2 YFSETQ. This CDR3 comprises 12 residues. The CDR3 protein is CASSFSRDEQFF. The CDR3 DNA is TGCGCCAGCAGCTTTTCCAGGGATGAGCAGTTCTTC.

Written as DNA, the CDR3 is TGTGCCAGTAGTATAGATGCACCTAGCGAAGCTTTCTTT. Its protein product is CASSIDAPSEAFF. The V and J genes are TRBV19 and TRBJ1-1; D not certain. With 0 bases removed from V and 8 bases from J, the gap between germline ends came to 10 bases. The length of the CDR3 is 13 residues. Germline CDR1 and CDR2: LNHDA and SQIVND (reference sequence).

V usage is TRBV27 and J usage is TRBJ1-5; D not certain. Germline assignment: CDR1 MNHEY and CDR2 SMNVEV (reference sequence). Trimming cost V 3 bases and J 7 bases, with 10 bases left between them. The CDR3 runs to 13 residues. The chain's CDR3 is CASSFSTEQPQHF. The CDR3, as DNA: TGTGCCAGCAGTTTTTCGACCGAACAGCCCCAGCATTTT.

The chain is built from TRBV7-8 and TRBJ2-7; possible D gene TRBD2, 5 bases. V was pared by 5 bases and J by 6 bases, with 17 bases between. This CDR3 contains 14 residues. Germline loops: CDR1 SGHVS, CDR2 FQNEAQ. The DNA for the CDR3 is TGTGCCAGCAGCCTATACGAGGGCGCTGGCGAGCAGTACTTC. It specifies CASSLYEGAGEQYF.

This rearrangement joins TRBV12-5 to TRBJ1-3; D perhaps matches TRBD1 (5 bases). CDR3 size: 15 residues. V was cut by 0 bases and J by 9 bases, with 15 bases left in between. Germline lookup yields CDR1 LGHNT and CDR2 FRNRAP. CDR3 amino acids: CASGLVYPGLGTIYF. CDR3 nucleotides: TGTGCTAGTGGTTTGGTATATCCAGGGCTGGGCACCATATATTTT.

The gene calls are TRBV6-4 and TRBJ2-2; 9 bases are a match to TRBD1. Per the germline V gene, CDR1 is MRHNA and CDR2 is SNTAGT. CDR3 size: 15 residues. The V and J ends lost 6 bases and 3 bases, in that order; junction bases with no gene match: 5. CDR3 protein: CASSTDRGDTGELFF. CDR3 DNA: TGTGCCAGCAGCACCGACAGGGGGGACACCGGGGAGCTGTTTTTT.

The V gene is TRBV5-1, the J gene TRBJ1-1, with D unclear. The CDR3 has 13 residues. The germline V gene has CDR1 SGHRS and CDR2 YFSETQ. The germline V and J ends were trimmed by 3 bases and 6 bases, with 12 bases remaining between them. CDR3 residues: CASSSRGPPEAFF. The CDR3 DNA sequence: TGCGCCAGCAGCTCCCGGGGTCCCCCTGAAGCTTTCTTT.

The chain has TRBV7-6 and TRBJ2-2, with D tentatively TRBD2 (6 bases). The V end lost 5 bases, the J end lost 5 bases, and 21 bases lay between the germline ends. This CDR3 has 17 residues. From germline, CDR1 is SGHVS and CDR2 FNYEAQ. The CDR3 is CASSGIRVNSGTGELFF. CDR3 nucleotides: TGTGCCAGCAGCGGAATCAGGGTTAACAGCGGGACCGGGGAGCTGTTTTTT.